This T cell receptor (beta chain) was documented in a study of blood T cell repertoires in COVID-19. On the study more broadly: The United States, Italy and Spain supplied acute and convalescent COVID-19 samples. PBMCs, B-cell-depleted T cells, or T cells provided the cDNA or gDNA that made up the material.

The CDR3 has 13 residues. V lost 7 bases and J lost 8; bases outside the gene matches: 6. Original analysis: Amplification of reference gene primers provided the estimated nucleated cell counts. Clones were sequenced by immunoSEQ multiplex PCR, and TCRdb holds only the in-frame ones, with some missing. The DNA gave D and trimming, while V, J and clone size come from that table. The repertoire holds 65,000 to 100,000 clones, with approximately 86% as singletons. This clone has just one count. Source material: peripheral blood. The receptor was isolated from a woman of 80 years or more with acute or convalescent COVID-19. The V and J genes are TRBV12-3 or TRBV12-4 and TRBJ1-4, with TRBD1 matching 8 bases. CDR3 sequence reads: CASIQTGAEKLFF. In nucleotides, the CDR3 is TGTGCCAGCATTCAGACAGGGGCGGAAAAACTGTTTTTT.